Listed here are 20 T cell receptor beta chains from one sample, sequenced in a study of T cell responses to AZD1222 COVID-19 vaccine. Assay used: immunoSEQ multiplex PCR; TCRdb lists only in-frame clones, some missing. The sample yields around 190,000 clones, about 91% seen once. The sample in question was peripheral blood, obtained on day 0 of AZD1222 vaccination. Receptor source: an adult in good health.

The J gene is TRBJ2-7, the V gene TRBV12-3 or TRBV12-4, with 8 positions matching TRBD1. This CDR3 region has 13 residues. The V and J ends lost 6 bases and 6 bases, in that order; junction bases with no gene match: 7. CDR3 in DNA: TGTGCCAGCAGACCGGGACAGGTAGGCGAGCAGTACTTC. It specifies CASRPGQVGEQYF.

The count of this clone is one. V is TRBV14 and J is TRBJ2-1; D gene ambiguous. The CDR3 is 13 amino acids. CDR1 and CDR2 (germline): SGHDN, FVKESK. The V end was cut by 4 bases, the J end by 10 bases, with 14 bases between. The CDR3 DNA is TGTGCCAGCAGCCGCTCCCCGCCGGTAGAGCAGTTCTTC. Its protein is CASSRSPPVEQFF.

V gene TRBV24-1 combines with J gene TRBJ2-3, with 10 bases matching TRBD2. The CDR3 spans 15 residues. Trimming at V came to 5 bases and at J to 1 base, leaving 2 bases not matched to a gene. CDR1 KGHDR and CDR2 SFDVKD come from the germline V gene. Written as DNA, the CDR3 is TGTGCCACCAGTGGAGCGGGAGGGGGCACAGATACGCAGTATTTT. Translating it yields CATSGAGGGTDTQYF.

This clone was detected only a few times. The chain has TRBV14 and TRBJ1-1, with D possibly matching TRBD1 (6 bases). Germline loops: CDR1 SGHDN, CDR2 FVKESK. This CDR3 is 15 amino acids long. V shed 2 bases and J shed 0 bases, with 10 bases lying between them. CDR3 bases: TGTGCCAGCAGCCAAAACAGGGCCATGAACACTGAAGCTTTCTTT. It is translated as CASSQNRAMNTEAFF.

This chain connects TRBV2 to TRBJ1-4; D possibly corresponds to TRBD1 (6 bases). Germline CDR1 and CDR2: SNHLY and FYNNEI. CDR3 size: 14 residues. The ends were cut back, 4 bases at V and 6 bases at J, with 12 bases in the middle. For the CDR3, the DNA is TGTGCCAGCAGTGCTACGCGGGGGCATGAAAAACTGTTTTTT. It yields the protein CASSATRGHEKLFF.

The V call is TRBV5-1, the J call TRBJ2-5, with unresolved D. V dropped 3 bases and J dropped 3 bases, with 6 bases sitting between them. The germline V gene encodes CDR1 SGHRS and CDR2 YFSETQ. The CDR3 has 12 residues. The CDR3 DNA reads as TGCGCCAGCAGCTCGGGTAAAGAGACCCAGTACTTC. This gives the protein CASSSGKETQYF.

The chain couples TRBV11-3 to TRBJ2-1; perhaps TRBD1 as D (5 bases). Germline lookup yields CDR1 SGHNT and CDR2 YENEEA. The CDR3 has 12 amino acids. Trimming took 6 bases from V and 4 from J, leaving 7 bases between them. The chain's CDR3 is CASSRQYNEQFF. In nucleotides, the CDR3 is TGTGCCAGCAGTCGACAGTACAATGAGCAGTTCTTC.

This rearrangement joins TRBV27 to TRBJ1-6, with D possibly matching TRBD1 (5 bases). Trimming removed 7 bases at V and 12 bases at J, with 25 bases between. The CDR3 totals 16 residues. Germline lookup yields CDR1 MNHEY and CDR2 SMNVEV (reference sequence). CDR3 nucleotide sequence: TGTGCCAGCACCCCCTCGGGGGTATGGGGGAACGAACCCCTCCACTTT. Translation gives CASTPSGVWGNEPLHF.

The chain combines TRBV29-1 with TRBJ2-2, with TRBD2 identical over 12 bases. The CDR3 sequence is 14 residues long. V shed 6 bases and J 5 bases; nucleotides not matched to a gene: 4. Germline V gene lookup returns CDR1 SQVTM and CDR2 ANQGSEA. The CDR3 protein is CSVLTSGGTGELFF. The CDR3 bases are TGCAGCGTACTGACTAGCGGGGGTACCGGGGAGCTGTTTTTT.

The chain combines TRBV7-9 with TRBJ1-1; D not certain. The CDR3 consists of 14 residues. Germline loops: CDR1 SEHNR, CDR2 FQNEAQ (reference sequence). Deletions cut 7 bases from V and 4 bases from J, with 16 bases between. CDR3 sequence reads: CASTPRAQSTEAFF. In DNA form, the CDR3 reads TGTGCCAGCACCCCGAGGGCGCAGAGCACTGAAGCTTTCTTT.

V is TRBV5-8 and J is TRBJ1-5, with 10 bases lining up with TRBD1. After removal of 5 bases from V and 7 bases from J, the junction contained 9 bases not matched to a gene. The CDR3 covers 15 residues. CDR1 is SGHTS and CDR2 is YDEGEE in the germline V gene. This CDR3 reads CASRPTGTGDQPQHF. In DNA form, the CDR3 reads TGTGCCAGCAGACCAACCGGGACAGGGGACCAGCCCCAGCATTTT.

The J gene is TRBJ2-7, the V gene TRBV30; perhaps TRBD2 as D (6 bases). The CDR3 is 14 residues long. Germline CDR1 GTSNPN, CDR2 SVGIG (reference sequence). Trimming took 6 bases from V and 2 from J, leaving 17 bases between them. The CDR3 sequence is CACSRRGGTYEQYF. CDR3 DNA sequence: TGTGCCTGTTCCCGGAGGGGCGGTACCTACGAGCAGTACTTC.

The V call is TRBV9, the J call TRBJ2-3; 10 positions agree with TRBD2. There are 16 residues in the CDR3. The trim removed 0 bases at V and 4 bases at J, leaving 5 bases unmatched. Looked up from germline, CDR1 is SGDLS and CDR2 is YYNGEE. The CDR3 DNA is TGTGCCAGCAGCGTAGAGGGGACTAGCGTAGCAGATACGCAGTATTTT. This codes for CASSVEGTSVADTQYF.

The chain recombines TRBV6-5 with TRBJ2-7; no definite D call. Trimming stripped 7 bases from V and 6 bases from J, with 19 bases between. The CDR3 is made up of 14 amino acids. Germline V CDR1 and CDR2: MNHEY, SVGAGI. CDR3 in DNA: TGTGCCAGCACCGGAAGGGTGCTTACTCCCGAGCAGTACTTC. Translated, it gives CASTGRVLTPEQYF.

The CDR3: CASSYDRDNTEAFF. DNA of the CDR3: TGTGCCAGCAGTTACGACAGGGACAACACTGAAGCTTTCTTT. The V gene is TRBV6-5, the J gene TRBJ1-1, with 7 bases lining up with TRBD1. The CDR3 spans 14 residues. Looked up from germline, CDR1 is MNHEY and CDR2 is SVGAGI. V trimming: 2 bases; J trimming: 2 bases; junction bases outside the gene matches: 2.

This clone was seen more than once but under ten times. The chain joins TRBV20-1 to TRBJ1-1; 7 nucleotides align to TRBD1. V shed 3 bases and J 10 bases; nucleotides not matched to a gene: 17. The CDR3 is 15 amino acids. In germline, CDR1 is DFQATT, CDR2 SNEGSKA (reference sequence). The CDR3 bases are TGCAGTGCTAGTGACAACAGGGGCCGCGCAGTAGGAGCTTTCTTT. This codes for CSASDNRGRAVGAFF.

This clone was picked up one time. The genes are TRBV5-1 and TRBJ2-7, with 11 positions matching TRBD2. Germline values: CDR1 SGHRS, CDR2 YFSETQ. The CDR3 totals 17 residues. With V trimmed by 0 bases and J by 4 bases, 9 bases remained unmatched. The CDR3 reads CASSLDLAGGNSYEQYF. In DNA form, the CDR3 reads TGCGCCAGCAGCTTGGATCTAGCGGGAGGAAACTCGTACGAGCAGTACTTC.

Comments on this clone: An end of the junction differs from the germline gene, which may be a read error. This chain joins TRBV19 and TRBJ1-6; D is perhaps TRBD1 (6 bases). Germline values: CDR1 LNHDA, CDR2 SQIVND (reference sequence). CDR3 length: 17 residues. For the CDR3, the DNA is TGTGCCAGTCACACCAAGGCAGGGGCCTCTAGGAATTTACCCCTCCACTTT. Protein product: CASHTKAGASRNLPLHF.

The chain links TRBV7-3 to TRBJ2-1; the D gene is possibly TRBD2 (6 bases). Germline V lookup: CDR1 SGHTA, CDR2 FQGTGA. CDR3 length: 14 residues. Trimming took off 5 bases at V and 6 bases at J, with 14 bases between the two ends. The CDR3 reads CASSIDRDSNEQFF. CDR3 nucleotides: TGTGCCAGCAGCATAGACCGGGACTCCAATGAGCAGTTCTTC. The whole variable domain, remainder taken from reference TRBV7-3 and TRBJ2-1, is GAGVSQTPSNKVTEKGKYVELRCDPISGHTALYWYRQSLGQGPEFLIYFQGTGAADDSGLPNDRFFAVRPEGSVSTLKIQRTERGDSAVYLCASSIDRDSNEQFFGPGTRLTVL.

The V gene is TRBV3-1 (or the pseudogene TRBV3-2), the J gene TRBJ2-7; TRBD1 matches 7 bases. The CDR3 has 15 residues. V was clipped by 4 bases and J by 0 bases; unmatched bases: 6. Germline V gene sequence: CDR1 LGHDT, CDR2 YNNKEL (reference sequence). The CDR3 nucleotides read TGTGCCAGCAGCCCAACGACAGGGCTCTCCTACGAGCAGTACTTC. This gives the protein CASSPTTGLSYEQYF.